This T cell receptor beta chain is from a study of blood T cell repertoires in COVID-19. On the study more broadly: PBMCs, B-cell-depleted T cells, or T cells were the source of the cDNA or gDNA that made up the material.

Clones were sequenced by immunoSEQ multiplex PCR, and TCRdb holds only the in-frame ones, with some missing. The sample records roughly 360,000 clones, roughly 80% being singletons. The TCR sequence derives from a woman aged 45-65 years who had recovered from COVID-19. The sample comprised PBMCs or T cells enriched from blood (not recorded which).

The CDR3 is CASMTGLTEAFF. CDR3 in DNA: TGTGCCAGCATGACCGGACTCACTGAAGCTTTCTTT. V gene TRBV25-1 combines with J gene TRBJ1-1; D ambiguous. The CDR3 is made up of 12 amino acids. Germline V lookup: CDR1 MGHDK, CDR2 SYGVNS. The V and J ends lost 7 bases and 4 bases respectively, with 10 bases between them.